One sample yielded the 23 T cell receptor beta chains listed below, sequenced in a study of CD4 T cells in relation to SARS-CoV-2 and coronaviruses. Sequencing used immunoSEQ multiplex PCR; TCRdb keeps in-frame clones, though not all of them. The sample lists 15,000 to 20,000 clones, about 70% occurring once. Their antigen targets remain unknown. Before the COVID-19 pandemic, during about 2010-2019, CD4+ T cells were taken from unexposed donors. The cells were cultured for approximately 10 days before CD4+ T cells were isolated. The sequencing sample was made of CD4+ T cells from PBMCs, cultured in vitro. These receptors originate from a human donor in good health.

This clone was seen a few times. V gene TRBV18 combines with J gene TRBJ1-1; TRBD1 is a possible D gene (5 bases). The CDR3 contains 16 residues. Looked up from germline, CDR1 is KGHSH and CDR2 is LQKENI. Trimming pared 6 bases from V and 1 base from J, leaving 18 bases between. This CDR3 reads CASSQGPGRRNTEAFF. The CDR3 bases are TGTGCCAGCTCGCAAGGACCGGGACGCAGGAACACTGAAGCTTTCTTT.

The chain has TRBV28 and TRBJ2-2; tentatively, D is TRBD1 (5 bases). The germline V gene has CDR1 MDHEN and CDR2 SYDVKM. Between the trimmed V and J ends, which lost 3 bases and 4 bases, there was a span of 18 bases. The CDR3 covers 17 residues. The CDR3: CASSFFGARRSTGELFF. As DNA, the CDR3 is TGTGCCAGCAGTTTTTTTGGGGCTCGAAGGTCCACCGGGGAGCTGTTTTTT.

This CDR3 reads CASSWGGTEAFF. The CDR3 bases are TGTGCCAGCAGCTGGGGGGGCACTGAAGCTTTCTTT. The V and J genes are TRBV5-4 and TRBJ1-1; possibly TRBD1 for D (5 bases). The CDR3 loop spans 12 amino acids. The V and J ends lost 3 bases and 4 bases respectively, with 7 bases between them. Germline assignment: CDR1 SGHNT and CDR2 YYREEE (reference sequence).

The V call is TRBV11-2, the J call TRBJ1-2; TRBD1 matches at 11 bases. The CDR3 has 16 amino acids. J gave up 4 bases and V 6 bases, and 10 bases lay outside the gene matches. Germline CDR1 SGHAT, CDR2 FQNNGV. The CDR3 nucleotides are TGTGCCAGCAGTCACACTCCGGGACAGGGGGGCTATGGCTACACCTTC. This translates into CASSHTPGQGGYGYTF.

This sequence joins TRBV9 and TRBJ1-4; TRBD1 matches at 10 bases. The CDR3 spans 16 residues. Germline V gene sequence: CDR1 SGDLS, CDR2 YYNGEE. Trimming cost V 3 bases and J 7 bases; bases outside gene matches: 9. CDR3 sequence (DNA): TGTGCCAGCAGCGCAATGCTCGACAGGGGGCGTGAAAAACTGTTTTTT. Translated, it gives CASSAMLDRGREKLFF.

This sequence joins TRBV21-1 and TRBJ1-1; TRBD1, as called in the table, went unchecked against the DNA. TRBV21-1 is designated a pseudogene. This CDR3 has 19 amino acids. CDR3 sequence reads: CASSNNFPGQGAEWTEAFF. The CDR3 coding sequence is TGTGCCAGCAGCAACAATTTTCCGGGACAGGGGGCGGAATGGACTGAAGCTTTCTTT.

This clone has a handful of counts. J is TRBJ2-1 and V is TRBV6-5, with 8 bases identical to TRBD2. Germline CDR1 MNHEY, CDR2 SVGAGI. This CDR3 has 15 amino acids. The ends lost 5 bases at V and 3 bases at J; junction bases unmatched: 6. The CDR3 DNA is TGTGCCAGCAGTCCGGGACTAGGGGTCTACAATGAGCAGTTCTTC. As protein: CASSPGLGVYNEQFF.

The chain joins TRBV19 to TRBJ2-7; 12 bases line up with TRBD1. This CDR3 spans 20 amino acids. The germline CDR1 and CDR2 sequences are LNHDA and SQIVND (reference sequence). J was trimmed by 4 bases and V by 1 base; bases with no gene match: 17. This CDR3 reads CASSIGPGQGALAAKYEQYF. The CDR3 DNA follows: TGTGCCAGTAGTATAGGACCGGGACAGGGGGCTTTGGCCGCCAAATACGAGCAGTACTTC.

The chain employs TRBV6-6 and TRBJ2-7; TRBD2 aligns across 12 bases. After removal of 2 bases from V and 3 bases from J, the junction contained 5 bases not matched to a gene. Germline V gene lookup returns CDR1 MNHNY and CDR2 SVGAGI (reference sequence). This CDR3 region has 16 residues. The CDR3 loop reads CASSYRRTSGIYEQYF. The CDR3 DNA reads TGTGCCAGCAGTTACCGAAGGACTAGCGGGATCTACGAGCAGTACTTC.

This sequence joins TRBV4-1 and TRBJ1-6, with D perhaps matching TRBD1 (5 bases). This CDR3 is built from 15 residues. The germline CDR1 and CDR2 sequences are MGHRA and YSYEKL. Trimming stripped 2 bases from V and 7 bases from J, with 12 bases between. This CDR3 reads CASSQHWGTNSPLHF. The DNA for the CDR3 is TGCGCCAGCAGCCAACATTGGGGGACCAATTCACCCCTCCACTTT.

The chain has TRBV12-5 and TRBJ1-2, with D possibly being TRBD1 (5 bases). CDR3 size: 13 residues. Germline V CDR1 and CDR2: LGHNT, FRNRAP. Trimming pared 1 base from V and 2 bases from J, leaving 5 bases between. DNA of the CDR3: TGTGCTAGTGGTTTGGGACAGAACTATGGCTACACCTTC. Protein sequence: CASGLGQNYGYTF.

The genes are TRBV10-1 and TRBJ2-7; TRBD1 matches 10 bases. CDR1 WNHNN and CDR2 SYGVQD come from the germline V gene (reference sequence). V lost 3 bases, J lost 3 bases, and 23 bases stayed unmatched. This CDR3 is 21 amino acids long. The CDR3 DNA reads TGCGCCAGCAGTGACTCTTGGGGACAGGGGAAATGGGCCAACCTGCGCTACGAGCAGTACTTC. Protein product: CASSDSWGQGKWANLRYEQYF.

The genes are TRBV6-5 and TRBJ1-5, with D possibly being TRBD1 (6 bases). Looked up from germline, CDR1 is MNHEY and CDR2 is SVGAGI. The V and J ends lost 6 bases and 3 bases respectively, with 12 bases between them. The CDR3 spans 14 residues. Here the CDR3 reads CASRFGQHNQPQHF. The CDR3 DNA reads TGTGCCAGCAGGTTTGGACAGCACAATCAGCCCCAGCATTTT.

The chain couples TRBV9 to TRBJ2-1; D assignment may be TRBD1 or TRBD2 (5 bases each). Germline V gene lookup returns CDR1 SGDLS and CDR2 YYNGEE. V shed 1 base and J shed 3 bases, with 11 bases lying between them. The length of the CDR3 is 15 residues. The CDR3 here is CASSVTGLYYNEQFF. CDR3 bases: TGTGCCAGCAGCGTAACAGGACTTTACTACAATGAGCAGTTCTTC.

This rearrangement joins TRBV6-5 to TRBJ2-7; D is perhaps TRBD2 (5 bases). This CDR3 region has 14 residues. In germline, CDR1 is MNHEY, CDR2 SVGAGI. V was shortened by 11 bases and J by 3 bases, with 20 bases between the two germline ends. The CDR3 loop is CALRSAGINYEQYF. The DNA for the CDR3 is TGTGCCCTCAGATCGGCGGGTATAAACTACGAGCAGTACTTC.

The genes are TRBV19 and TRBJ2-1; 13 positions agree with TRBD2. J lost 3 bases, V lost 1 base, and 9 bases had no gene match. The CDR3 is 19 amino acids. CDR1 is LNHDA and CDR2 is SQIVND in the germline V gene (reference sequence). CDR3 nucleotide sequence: TGTGCCAGTAGTATAGCTCCAGGACTAGCGGGAGTTGTCTACAATGAGCAGTTCTTC. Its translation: CASSIAPGLAGVVYNEQFF.

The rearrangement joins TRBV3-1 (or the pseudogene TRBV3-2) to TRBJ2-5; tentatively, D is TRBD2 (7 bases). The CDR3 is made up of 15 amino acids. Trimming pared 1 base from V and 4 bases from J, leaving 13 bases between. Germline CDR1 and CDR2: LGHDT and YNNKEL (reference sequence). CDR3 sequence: CASSQASGGAETQYF. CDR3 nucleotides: TGTGCCAGCAGCCAAGCCTCGGGGGGCGCAGAGACCCAGTACTTC.

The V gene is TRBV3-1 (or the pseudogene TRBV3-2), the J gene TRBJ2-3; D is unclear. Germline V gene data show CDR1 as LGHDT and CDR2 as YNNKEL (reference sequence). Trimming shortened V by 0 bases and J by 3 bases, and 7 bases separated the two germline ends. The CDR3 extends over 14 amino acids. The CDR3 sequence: CASSQDVATDTQYF. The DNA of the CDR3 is TGTGCCAGCAGCCAAGATGTGGCGACAGATACGCAGTATTTT.

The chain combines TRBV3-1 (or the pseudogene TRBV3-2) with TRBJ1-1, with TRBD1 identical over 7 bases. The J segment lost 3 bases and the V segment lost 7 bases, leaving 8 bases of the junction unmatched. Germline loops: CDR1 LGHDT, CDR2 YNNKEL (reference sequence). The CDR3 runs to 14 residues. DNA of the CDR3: TGTGCCAGCACTTCGACAGGGTCGGACACTGAAGCTTTCTTT. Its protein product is CASTSTGSDTEAFF.

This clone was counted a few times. CDR3 region: CASSHPSGGATYEQYF. The CDR3 DNA sequence: TGTGCCAGCAGCCATCCCAGCGGGGGGGCTACCTACGAGCAGTACTTC. This rearrangement joins TRBV5-6 to TRBJ2-7, with TRBD2 matching over 10 bases. The CDR3 runs 16 residues. V lost 4 bases, J lost 2 bases, and 9 bases stayed unmatched. Germline lookup yields CDR1 SGHDT and CDR2 YYEEEE. The complete variable domain, with remaining parts taken from reference TRBV5-6 and TRBJ2-7, reads DAGVTQSPTHLIKTRGQQVTLRCSPKSGHDTVSWYQQALGQGPQFIFQYYEEEERQRGNFPDRFSGHQFPNYSSELNVNALLLGDSALYLCASSHPSGGATYEQYFGPGTRLTVT.

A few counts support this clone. The CDR3 protein is CASSPGDREHAEQFF. CDR3 bases: TGTGCCAGCAGCCCGGGGGACAGAGAACACGCTGAGCAGTTCTTC. The chain is built from TRBV5-8 and TRBJ2-1; D is perhaps TRBD1 (7 bases). Germline CDR1 and CDR2: SGHTS and YDEGEE. The ends were cut back, 4 bases at V and 9 bases at J, with 20 bases in the middle. The CDR3 runs to 15 residues.

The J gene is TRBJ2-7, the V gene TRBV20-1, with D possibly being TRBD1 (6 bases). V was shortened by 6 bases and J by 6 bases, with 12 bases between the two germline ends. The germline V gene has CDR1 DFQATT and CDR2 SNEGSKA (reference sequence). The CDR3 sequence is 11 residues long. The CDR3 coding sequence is TGCAGTGCGGGGACACCAGGCGAGCAGTACTTC. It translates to CSAGTPGEQYF.

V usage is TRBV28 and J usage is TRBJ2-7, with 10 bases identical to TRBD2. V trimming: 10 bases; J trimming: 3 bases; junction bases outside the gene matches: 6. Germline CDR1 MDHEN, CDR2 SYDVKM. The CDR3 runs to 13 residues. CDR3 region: CAIGLADNYEQYF. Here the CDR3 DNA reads TGTGCCATCGGACTAGCGGACAACTACGAGCAGTACTTC.